These T cell receptor beta chains were read from a single sample in a study of blood T cell repertoires in COVID-19. Assay: immunoSEQ multiplex PCR; the TCRdb copy retains only in-frame clones and omits some. The data show around 94,000 clones, roughly nine tenths seen once. The sequencing input was peripheral blood. Every receptor here comes from a woman in her forties or fifties with COVID-19, enrolled during active disease. The CDR3 runs from the conserved cysteine through the conserved F or W. D genes are given only for firm matches. Size values are once, few and many counts, or a class for expanded clones, and some rows have none.

d_call	v_call	clone_size	j_call	cdr3_aa	cdr3_nt
.	TRBV28	once	TRBJ2-5	CASSALRGGETQYF	TGTGCCAGCAGTGCGCTCAGGGGAGGGGAGACCCAGTACTTC
TRBD2	TRBV28	.	TRBJ2-5	CASSSGGETQYF	TGTGCCAGCAGTAGCGGGGGGGAGACCCAGTACTTC
TRBD1	TRBV5-3	.	TRBJ1-5	CARSSGQGSNQPQHF	TGTGCCAGAAGCAGTGGACAGGGGAGCAATCAGCCCCAGCATTTT
.	TRBV19	.	TRBJ2-7	CASSMGNYEQYF	TGTGCCAGTAGTATGGGCAACTACGAGCAGTACTTC
TRBD2	TRBV5-1	few	TRBJ2-7	CASRLGLAGIYEQYF	TGCGCCAGCAGGCTGGGACTAGCGGGGATTTACGAGCAGTACTTC
.	TRBV6-5	.	TRBJ1-3	CASTHGAKGNTIYF	TGTGCCAGCACTCATGGGGCTAAAGGAAACACCATATATTTT
.	TRBV5-1	.	TRBJ1-1	CASSFGQGLRLSAEAFF	TGCGCCAGCAGCTTCGGGCAGGGGCTCCGCTTAAGCGCTGAAGCTTTCTTT
.	TRBV6-5	.	TRBJ1-1	CASIRQASNTEAFF	TGTGCCAGCATCCGACAGGCGTCGAACACTGAAGCTTTCTTT
.	TRBV2	.	TRBJ1-4	CASGARGARNEKLFF	TGTGCCAGCGGAGCCCGGGGGGCTAGGAATGAAAAACTGTTTTTT
TRBD1	TRBV28	.	TRBJ2-7	CATHRPGGSSYEQYF	TGTGCCACACACCGTCCAGGGGGAAGCTCCTACGAGCAGTACTTC
.	TRBV9	.	TRBJ2-3	CASSVVGQGRADTQYF	TGTGCCAGCAGCGTAGTCGGTCAGGGGAGGGCAGATACGCAGTATTTT
.	TRBV4-1	.	TRBJ1-5	CASSRPGWGGLGNQPQHF	TGCGCCAGCAGCCGCCCAGGGTGGGGGGGGCTAGGCAATCAGCCCCAGCATTTT
.	TRBV27	.	TRBJ2-2	CASSFVGALNTGELFF	TGTGCCAGCAGTTTCGTAGGGGCCCTGAACACCGGGGAGCTGTTTTTT
.	TRBV2	.	TRBJ2-5	CASSRLQQQETQYF	TGTGCCAGCAGTAGGTTACAACAGCAAGAGACCCAGTACTTC